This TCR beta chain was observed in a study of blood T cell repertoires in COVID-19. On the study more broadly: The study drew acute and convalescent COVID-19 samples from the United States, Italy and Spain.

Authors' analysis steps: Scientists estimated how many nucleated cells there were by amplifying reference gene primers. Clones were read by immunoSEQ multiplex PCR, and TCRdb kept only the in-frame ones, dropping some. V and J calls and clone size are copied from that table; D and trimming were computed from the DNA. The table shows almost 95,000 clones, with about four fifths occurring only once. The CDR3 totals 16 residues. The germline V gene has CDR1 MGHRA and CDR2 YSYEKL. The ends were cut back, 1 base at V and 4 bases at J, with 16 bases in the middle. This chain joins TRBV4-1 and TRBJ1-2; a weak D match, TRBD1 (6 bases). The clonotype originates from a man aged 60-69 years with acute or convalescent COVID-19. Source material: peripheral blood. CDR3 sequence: CASSQVGGGIIYGYTF. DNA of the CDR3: TGCGCCAGCAGCCAAGTAGGGGGGGGAATCATCTATGGCTACACCTTC.